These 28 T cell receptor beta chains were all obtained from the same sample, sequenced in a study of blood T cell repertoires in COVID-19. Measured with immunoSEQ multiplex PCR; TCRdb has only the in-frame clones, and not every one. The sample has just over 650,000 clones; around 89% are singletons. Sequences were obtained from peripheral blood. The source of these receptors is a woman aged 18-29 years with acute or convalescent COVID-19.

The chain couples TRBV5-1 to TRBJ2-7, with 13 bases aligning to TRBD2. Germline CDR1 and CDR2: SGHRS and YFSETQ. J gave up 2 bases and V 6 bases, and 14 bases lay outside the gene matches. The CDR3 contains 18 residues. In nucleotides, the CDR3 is TGCGCCAGCATCCACTCCGGGACTAGCGGGGAATTAACCTACGAGCAGTACTTC. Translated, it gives CASIHSGTSGELTYEQYF. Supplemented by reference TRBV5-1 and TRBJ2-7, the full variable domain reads KAGVTQTPRYLIKTRGQQVTLSCSPISGHRSVSWYQQTPGQGLQFLFEYFSETQRNKGNFPGRFSGRQFSNSRSEMNVSTLELGDSALYLCASIHSGTSGELTYEQYFGPGTRLTVT.

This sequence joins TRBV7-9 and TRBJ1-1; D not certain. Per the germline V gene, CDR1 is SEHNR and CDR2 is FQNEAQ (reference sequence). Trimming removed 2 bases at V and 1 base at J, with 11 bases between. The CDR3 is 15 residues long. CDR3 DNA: TGTGCCAGCAGCTTATCGGGATTCGAGAACACTGAAGCTTTCTTT. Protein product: CASSLSGFENTEAFF.

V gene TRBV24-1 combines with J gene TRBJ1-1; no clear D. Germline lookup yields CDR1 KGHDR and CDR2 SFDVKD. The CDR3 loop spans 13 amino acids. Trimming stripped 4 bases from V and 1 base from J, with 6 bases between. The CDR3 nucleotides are TGTGCCACCAGTGACCCCTGGAACACTGAAGCTTTCTTT. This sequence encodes CATSDPWNTEAFF.

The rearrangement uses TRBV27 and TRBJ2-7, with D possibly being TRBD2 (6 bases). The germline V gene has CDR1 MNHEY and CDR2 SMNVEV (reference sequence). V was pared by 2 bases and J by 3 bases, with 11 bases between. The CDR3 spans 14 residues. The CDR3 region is CASSLRGSHYEQYF. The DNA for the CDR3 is TGTGCCAGCAGTTTACGGGGGTCGCACTACGAGCAGTACTTC.

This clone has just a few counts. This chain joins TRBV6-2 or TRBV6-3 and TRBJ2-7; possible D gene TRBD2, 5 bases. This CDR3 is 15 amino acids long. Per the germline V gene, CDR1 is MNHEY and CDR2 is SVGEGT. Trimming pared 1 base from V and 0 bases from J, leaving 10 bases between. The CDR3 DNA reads TGTGCCAGCAGTTACTTGGAGGAGAGCTCCTACGAGCAGTACTTC. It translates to CASSYLEESSYEQYF.

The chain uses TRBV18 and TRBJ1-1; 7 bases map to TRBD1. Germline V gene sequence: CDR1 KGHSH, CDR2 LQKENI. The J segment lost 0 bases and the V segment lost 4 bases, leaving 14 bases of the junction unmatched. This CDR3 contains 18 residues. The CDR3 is CASSHSRNRGHMNTEAFF. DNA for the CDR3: TGTGCCAGCTCACATTCGCGGAACAGGGGCCACATGAACACTGAAGCTTTCTTT.

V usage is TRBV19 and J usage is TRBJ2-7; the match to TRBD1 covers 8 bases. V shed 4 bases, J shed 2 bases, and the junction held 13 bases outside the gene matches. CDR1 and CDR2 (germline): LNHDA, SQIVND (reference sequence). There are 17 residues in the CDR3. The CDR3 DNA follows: TGTGCCAGTAGTAAAGCGACAGGGGATTCGATCCCCTACGAGCAGTACTTC. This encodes CASSKATGDSIPYEQYF.

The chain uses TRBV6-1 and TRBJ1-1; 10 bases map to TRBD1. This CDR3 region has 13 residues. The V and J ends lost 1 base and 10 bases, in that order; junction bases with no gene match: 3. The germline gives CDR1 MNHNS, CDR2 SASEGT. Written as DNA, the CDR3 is TGTGCCAGCAGTGAAGTGGGACAGGGGCGAGCTTTCTTT. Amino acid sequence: CASSEVGQGRAFF.

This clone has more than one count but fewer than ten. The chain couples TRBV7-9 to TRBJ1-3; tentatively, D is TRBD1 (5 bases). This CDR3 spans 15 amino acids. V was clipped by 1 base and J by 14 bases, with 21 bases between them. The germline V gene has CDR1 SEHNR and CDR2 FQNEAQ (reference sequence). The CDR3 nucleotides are TGTGCCAGCAGCTTAGGAAGGCAGGGTTTATTACCCTTATATTTT. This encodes CASSLGRQGLLPLYF. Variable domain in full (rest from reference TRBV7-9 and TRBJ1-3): DTGVSQNPRHKITKRGQNVTFRCDPISEHNRLYWYRQTLGQGPEFLTYFQNEAQLEKSRLLSDRFSAERPKGSFSTLEIQRTEQGDSAMYLCASSLGRQGLLPLYFGEGSWLTVV.

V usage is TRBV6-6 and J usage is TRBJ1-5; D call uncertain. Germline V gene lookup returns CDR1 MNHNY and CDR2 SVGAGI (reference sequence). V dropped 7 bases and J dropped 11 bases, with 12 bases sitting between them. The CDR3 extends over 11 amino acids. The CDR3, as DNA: TGTGCCAGCATTGGGAGAATGTCCCAGCATTTT. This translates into CASIGRMSQHF.

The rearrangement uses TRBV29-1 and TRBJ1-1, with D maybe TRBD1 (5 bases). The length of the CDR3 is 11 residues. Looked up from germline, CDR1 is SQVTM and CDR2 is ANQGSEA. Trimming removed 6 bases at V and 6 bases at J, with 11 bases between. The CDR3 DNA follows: TGCAGCGTAGACAGAGGATCTGAAGCTTTCTTT. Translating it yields CSVDRGSEAFF.

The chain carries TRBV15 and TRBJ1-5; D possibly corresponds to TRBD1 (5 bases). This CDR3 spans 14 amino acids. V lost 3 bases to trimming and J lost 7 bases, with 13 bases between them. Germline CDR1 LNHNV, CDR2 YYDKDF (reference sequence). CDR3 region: CATSSSRARQPQHF. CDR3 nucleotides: TGTGCCACCAGCAGTTCCAGGGCACGGCAGCCCCAGCATTTT.

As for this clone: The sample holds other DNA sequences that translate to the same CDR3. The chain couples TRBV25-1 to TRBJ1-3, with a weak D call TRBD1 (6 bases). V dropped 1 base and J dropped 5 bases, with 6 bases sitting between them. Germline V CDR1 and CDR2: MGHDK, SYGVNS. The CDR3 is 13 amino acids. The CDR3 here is CASSEWGRNTIYF. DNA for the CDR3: TGTGCCAGCAGTGAATGGGGGCGAAACACCATATATTTT.

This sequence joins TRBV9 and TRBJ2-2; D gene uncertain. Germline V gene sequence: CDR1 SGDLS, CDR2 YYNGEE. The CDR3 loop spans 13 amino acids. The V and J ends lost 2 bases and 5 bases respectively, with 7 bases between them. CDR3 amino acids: CASSVGWTGELFF. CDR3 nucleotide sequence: TGTGCCAGCAGCGTCGGGTGGACCGGGGAGCTGTTTTTT.

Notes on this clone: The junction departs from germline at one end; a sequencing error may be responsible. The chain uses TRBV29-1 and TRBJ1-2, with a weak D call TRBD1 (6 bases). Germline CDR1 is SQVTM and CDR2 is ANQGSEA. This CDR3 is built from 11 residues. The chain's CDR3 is CSAEQGYGYTF. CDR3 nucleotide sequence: TGCAGCGCTGAACAGGGTTATGGCTACACCTTC.

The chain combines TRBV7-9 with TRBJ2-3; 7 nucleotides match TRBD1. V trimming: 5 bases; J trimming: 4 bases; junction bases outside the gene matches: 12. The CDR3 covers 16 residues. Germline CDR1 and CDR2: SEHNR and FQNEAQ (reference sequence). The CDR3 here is CASSRERDRVADTQYF. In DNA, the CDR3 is TGTGCCAGCAGCCGGGAACGCGACAGGGTTGCAGATACGCAGTATTTT.

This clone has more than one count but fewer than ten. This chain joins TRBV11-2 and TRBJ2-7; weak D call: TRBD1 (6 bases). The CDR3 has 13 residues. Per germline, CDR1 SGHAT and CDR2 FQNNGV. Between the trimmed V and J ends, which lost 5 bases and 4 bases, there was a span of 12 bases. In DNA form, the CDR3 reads TGTGCCAGCAGCCCCGGGACACAGTACGAGCAGTACTTC. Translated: CASSPGTQYEQYF.

The CDR3 region is CASSFGGFYTF. The CDR3 coding sequence is TGTGCCAGCAGTTTCGGAGGGTTCTACACCTTC. The chain employs TRBV12-3 or TRBV12-4 and TRBJ1-2; no firm D call. V gave up 3 bases and J gave up 10 bases, with 9 bases separating them. The CDR3 contains 11 residues.

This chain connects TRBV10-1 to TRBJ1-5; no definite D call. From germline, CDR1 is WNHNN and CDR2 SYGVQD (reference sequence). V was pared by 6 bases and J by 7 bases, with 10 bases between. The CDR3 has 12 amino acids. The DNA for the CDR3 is TGCGCCAGCAGATCAGCGCGGCAGCCCCAGCATTTT. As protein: CASRSARQPQHF.

The CDR3 here is CASKDNDRDTQYF. The CDR3 coding sequence is TGTGCCAGCAAGGACAATGATAGAGATACGCAGTATTTT. The genes are TRBV2 and TRBJ2-3, with D perhaps matching TRBD1 (5 bases). V was clipped by 7 bases and J by 5 bases, with 13 bases between them. This CDR3 is 13 amino acids long. From germline, CDR1 is SNHLY and CDR2 FYNNEI.

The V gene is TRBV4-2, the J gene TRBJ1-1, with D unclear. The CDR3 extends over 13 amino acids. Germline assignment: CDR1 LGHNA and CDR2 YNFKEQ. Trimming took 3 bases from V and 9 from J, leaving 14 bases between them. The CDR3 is CASSQGGIGKAFF. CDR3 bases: TGTGCCAGCAGCCAGGGAGGGATAGGCAAAGCTTTCTTT.

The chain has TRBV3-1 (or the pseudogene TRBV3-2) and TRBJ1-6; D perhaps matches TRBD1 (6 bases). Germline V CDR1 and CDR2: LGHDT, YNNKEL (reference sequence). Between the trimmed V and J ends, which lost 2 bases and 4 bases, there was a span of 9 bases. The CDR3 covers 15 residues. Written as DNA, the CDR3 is TGTGCCAGCAGCCAAAAGACAGGTTATAATTCACCCCTCCACTTT. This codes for CASSQKTGYNSPLHF.

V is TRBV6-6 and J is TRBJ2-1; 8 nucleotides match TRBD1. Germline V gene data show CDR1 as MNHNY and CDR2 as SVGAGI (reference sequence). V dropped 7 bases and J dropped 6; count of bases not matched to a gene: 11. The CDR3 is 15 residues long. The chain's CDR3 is CASTITGGSGNEQFF. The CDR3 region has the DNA TGTGCCAGCACTATAACAGGGGGAAGCGGCAATGAGCAGTTCTTC.

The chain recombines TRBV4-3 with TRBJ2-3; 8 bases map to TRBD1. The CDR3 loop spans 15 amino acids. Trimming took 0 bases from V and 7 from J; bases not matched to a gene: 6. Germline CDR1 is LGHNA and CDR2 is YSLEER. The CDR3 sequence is CASSQERTGKYTQYF. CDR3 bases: TGCGCCAGCAGCCAAGAGCGGACAGGGAAATATACGCAGTATTTT.

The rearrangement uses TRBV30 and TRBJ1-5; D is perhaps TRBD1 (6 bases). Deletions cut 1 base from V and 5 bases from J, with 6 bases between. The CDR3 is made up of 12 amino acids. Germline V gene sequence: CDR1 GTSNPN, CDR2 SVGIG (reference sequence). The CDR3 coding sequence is TGTGCCTGGAGTGACAGGGATCAGCCCCAGCATTTT. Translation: CAWSDRDQPQHF. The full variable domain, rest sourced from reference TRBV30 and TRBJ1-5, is SQTIHQWPATLVQPVGSPLSLECTVEGTSNPNLYWYRQAAGRGLQLLFYSVGIGQISSEVPQNLSASRPQDRQFILSSKKLLLSDSGFYLCAWSDRDQPQHFGDGTRLSIL.

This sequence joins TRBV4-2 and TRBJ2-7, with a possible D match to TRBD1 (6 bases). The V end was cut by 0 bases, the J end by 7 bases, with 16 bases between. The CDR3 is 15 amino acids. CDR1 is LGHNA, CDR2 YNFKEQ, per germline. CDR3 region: CASSQEDSPVREQYF. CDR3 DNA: TGTGCCAGCAGCCAAGAGGACAGCCCGGTCAGGGAGCAGTACTTC.

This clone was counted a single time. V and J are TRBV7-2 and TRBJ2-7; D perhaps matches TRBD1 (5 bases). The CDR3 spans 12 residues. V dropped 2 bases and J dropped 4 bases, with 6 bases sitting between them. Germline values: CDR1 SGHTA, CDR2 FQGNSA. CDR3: CASSLTGYEQYF. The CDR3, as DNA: TGTGCCAGCAGCTTAACAGGATACGAGCAGTACTTC.

The CDR3 coding sequence is TGTGCCAGCACCGCCGGAGGTGTAGAAGCTTTCTTT. Its protein product is CASTAGGVEAFF. The rearrangement joins TRBV6-5 to TRBJ1-1; D remains unclear. Germline V gene data show CDR1 as MNHEY and CDR2 as SVGAGI. Trimming took off 7 bases at V and 8 bases at J, with 14 bases between the two ends. The CDR3 runs to 12 residues.